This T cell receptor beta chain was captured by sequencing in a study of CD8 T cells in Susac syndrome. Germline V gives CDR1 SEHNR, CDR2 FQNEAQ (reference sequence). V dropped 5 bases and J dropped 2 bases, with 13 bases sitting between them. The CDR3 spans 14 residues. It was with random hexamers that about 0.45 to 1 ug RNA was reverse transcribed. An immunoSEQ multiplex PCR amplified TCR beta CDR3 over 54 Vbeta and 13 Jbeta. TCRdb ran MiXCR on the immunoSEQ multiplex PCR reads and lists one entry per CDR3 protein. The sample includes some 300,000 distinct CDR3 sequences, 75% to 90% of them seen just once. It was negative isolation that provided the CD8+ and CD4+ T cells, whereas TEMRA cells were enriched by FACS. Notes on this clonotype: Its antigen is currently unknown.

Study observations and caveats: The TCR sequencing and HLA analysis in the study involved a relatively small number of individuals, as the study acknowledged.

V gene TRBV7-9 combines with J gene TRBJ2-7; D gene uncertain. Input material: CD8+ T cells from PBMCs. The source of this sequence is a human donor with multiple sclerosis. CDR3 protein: CASSLLSETYEQYF. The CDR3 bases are TGTGCCAGCAGCCTTTTATCGGAAACCTACGAGCAGTACTTC.